These 26 T cell receptor beta chains share one sample of origin, sequenced in a study of regulatory T cells in long-lasting Graves disease. Building of the TCR beta libraries involved iRepertoire HTBI primers and Arm-PCR of CDR3 regions. TCRdb fed the multiplex PCR reads into MiXCR, producing one record per CDR3 protein. Seen here are around 400,000 distinct CDR3 sequences, roughly 16% observed once, and the top ten hold 20% to 25%. Documented time point: newly diagnosed GD, antithyroid drugs for less than 3 months. With RNA extracted from PBMCs as input, the TCR library was made. Sample: peripheral blood mononuclear cells (PBMCs), taken at new diagnosis, from a patient treated with antithyroid drugs. Every receptor here comes from a female donor with Graves disease.

Ten or more counts support this clonotype. The V call is TRBV20-1, the J call TRBJ1-5; TRBD1 matches 7 bases. Germline V gives CDR1 DFQATT, CDR2 SNEGSKA (reference sequence). V was pared by 6 bases and J by 10 bases, with 9 bases of the junction left unmatched. The CDR3 totals 12 residues. The CDR3 spells CSAKGAGVPQHF. The CDR3 bases are TGCAGTGCGAAGGGGGCGGGGGTCCCCCAGCATTTT.

There are a few counts of this clonotype. A much larger clone sits a single nucleotide away, making a read error possible. V usage is TRBV2 and J usage is TRBJ2-1, with TRBD2 matching 9 bases. V dropped 2 bases and J dropped 6; count of bases not matched to a gene: 5. The germline V gene has CDR1 SNHLY and CDR2 FYNNEI. This CDR3 comprises 15 residues. CDR3 sequence: CASSELLAGSNEQFF. In nucleotides, the CDR3 is TGTGCCAGCAGTGAATTGCTAGCGGGGTCCAATGAGCAGTTCTTC.

For the CDR3, the DNA is TGCGCCAGCAGCCGGGACACCTCTGGAAACACCATATATTTT. The encoded protein is CASSRDTSGNTIYF. V is TRBV5-1 and J is TRBJ1-3; D is perhaps TRBD1 (6 bases). This CDR3 spans 14 amino acids. Germline-derived CDR1 and CDR2 are SGHRS and YFSETQ. V was trimmed by 4 bases and J by 0 bases, leaving 8 bases between them.

This clonotype was recorded many times. This rearrangement joins TRBV13 to TRBJ1-1, with TRBD1 matching 10 bases. The V gene end was trimmed by 4 bases and the J gene end by 1 base; junction bases not matched to a gene: 9. Germline loops: CDR1 PRHDT, CDR2 FYEKMQ (reference sequence). The CDR3 is 17 residues long. As DNA, the CDR3 is TGTGCCAGCAGCTCGACCGGGACAGGGGAAGGGAACACTGAAGCTTTCTTT. Translated, it gives CASSSTGTGEGNTEAFF. Using reference TRBV13 and TRBJ1-1 for the parts outside the CDR3, the full variable domain is AAGVIQSPRHLIKEKRETATLKCYPIPRHDTVYWYQQGPGQDPQFLISFYEKMQSDKGSIPDRFSAQQFSDYHSELNMSSLELGDSALYFCASSSTGTGEGNTEAFFGQGTRLTVV.

This clonotype was counted only a few times. V and J are TRBV9 and TRBJ2-3, with D possibly called TRBD1 or TRBD2 (5 bases each). With 3 bases removed from V and 4 bases from J, the gap between germline ends came to 18 bases. CDR1 and CDR2 (germline): SGDLS, YYNGEE. The CDR3 contains 16 residues. The CDR3 coding sequence is TGTGCCAGCAGCGAGACCGGGGCCCGGGGACCAGATACGCAGTATTTT. Its protein is CASSETGARGPDTQYF. Based on the CDR3 plus reference TRBV9 and TRBJ2-3, the full variable domain is DSGVTQTPKHLITATGQRVTLRCSPRSGDLSVYWYQQSLDQGLQFLIQYYNGEERAKGNILERFSAQQFPDLHSELNLSSLELGDSALYFCASSETGARGPDTQYFGPGTRLTVL.

This clonotype was seen at least ten times. V usage is TRBV12-3 or TRBV12-4 and J usage is TRBJ2-3, with a tentative D call TRBD1 (7 bases). Trimming took 5 bases from V and 0 from J, leaving 12 bases between them. CDR3 length equals 15 residues. The CDR3 DNA follows: TGTGCCAGCAGTCGGGGGACAGCTAGCACAGATACGCAGTATTTT. This translates into CASSRGTASTDTQYF.

Ten or more counts support this clonotype. The rearrangement joins TRBV6-2 or TRBV6-3 to TRBJ1-2, with 8 bases matching TRBD1. The CDR3 covers 14 residues. The V gene end was trimmed by 5 bases and the J gene end by 6 bases; junction bases not matched to a gene: 8. Per the germline V gene, CDR1 is MNHEY and CDR2 is SVGEGT. CDR3: CASSPHLDRDGYTF. The CDR3 DNA is TGTGCCAGCAGTCCTCATTTGGACAGGGATGGCTACACCTTC.

J is TRBJ2-2 and V is TRBV11-3; TRBD2 is a possible D gene (5 bases). Per the germline V gene, CDR1 is SGHNT and CDR2 is YENEEA. This CDR3 is 15 amino acids long. The V end was cut by 0 bases, the J end by 7 bases, with 12 bases between. The CDR3 DNA reads as TGTGCCAGCAGCTTAGATCTGTCGGGAATCGGGGAGCTGTTTTTT. This encodes CASSLDLSGIGELFF.

There are a few counts of this clonotype. The V and J genes are TRBV29-1 and TRBJ2-1; tentative D call: TRBD2 (6 bases). Germline values: CDR1 SQVTM, CDR2 ANQGSEA. V was pared by 1 base and J by 1 base, with 11 bases between. The CDR3 has 15 amino acids. CDR3: CSVEGSGVSYNEQFF. In nucleotides, the CDR3 is TGCAGCGTTGAAGGTTCGGGGGTTTCCTACAATGAGCAGTTCTTC.

Ten or more counts support this clonotype. The chain links TRBV30 to TRBJ1-5; the D is unclear. This CDR3 has 12 amino acids. V lost 0 bases, J lost 10 bases, and 10 bases lay in between. In germline, CDR1 is GTSNPN, CDR2 SVGIG (reference sequence). The CDR3 protein is CAWSVSGPPQHF. The CDR3 DNA reads TGTGCCTGGAGTGTATCCGGACCCCCCCAGCATTTT.

There are many counts of this clonotype. V and J are TRBV6-1 and TRBJ2-1; 10 nucleotides match TRBD2. V shed 7 bases and J 3 bases; nucleotides not matched to a gene: 3. CDR1 and CDR2 from the germline V gene are MNHNS and SASEGT. The CDR3 sequence is 14 residues long. The CDR3 DNA follows: TGTGCCAGCACCGGGACTAGCGACTACAATGAGCAGTTCTTC. It encodes CASTGTSDYNEQFF.

This clonotype occurred many times. The rearrangement links TRBV7-9 to TRBJ2-1, with a tentative D call TRBD2 (5 bases). The germline V gene has CDR1 SEHNR and CDR2 FQNEAQ (reference sequence). The CDR3 consists of 15 residues. Trimming left V 4 bases short and J 1 base short, with 11 bases between. The CDR3 DNA sequence: TGTGCCAGCAGCTACCGGGATAGGTCCTACAATGAGCAGTTCTTC. This translates into CASSYRDRSYNEQFF.

This clonotype has more than one count but fewer than ten. A much larger clonotype is one base distant, so this may be a read error. The chain uses TRBV12-3 or TRBV12-4 and TRBJ1-4, with D possibly being TRBD1 (6 bases). This CDR3 contains 16 residues. Trimming took off 4 bases at V and 8 bases at J, with 20 bases between the two ends. The CDR3 here is CASSSTSRGLKEKLFF. The CDR3 nucleotides are TGTGCCAGCAGTTCAACGAGCCGGGGGCTGAAGGAAAAACTGTTTTTT.

This chain connects TRBV27 to TRBJ2-7, with D possibly being TRBD1 or TRBD2 (5 bases each). CDR3 length: 16 amino acids. Germline V CDR1 and CDR2: MNHEY, SMNVEV (reference sequence). V dropped 0 bases and J dropped 4 bases, with 16 bases sitting between them. CDR3 in DNA: TGTGCCAGCAGTTTATCCGGGACGCCCTCCCGGTACGAGCAGTACTTC. Its translation: CASSLSGTPSRYEQYF.

This clonotype was seen at least ten times. The chain combines TRBV11-2 with TRBJ2-1; TRBD2 matches 7 bases. Trimming cost V 6 bases and J 14 bases; bases outside gene matches: 7. The CDR3 contains 11 residues. CDR1 and CDR2 (germline): SGHAT, FQNNGV. The CDR3 sequence is CASSNTSEKFF. The DNA of the CDR3 is TGTGCCAGCAGTAATACTAGCGAGAAGTTCTTC.

This clonotype showed up many times. Germline and junction disagree at one end, which may indicate a read error. This chain joins TRBV6-9 and TRBJ2-7, with D tentatively TRBD1 (5 bases). This CDR3 is built from 14 residues. The germline V gene has CDR1 MNHGY and CDR2 SVAAGI. CDR3 sequence (DNA): TGCGCCAGCAGTGAGTCAAACAGGCCCTACGAGCAGTACTTC. Its protein product is CASSESNRPYEQYF.

This clonotype was counted at least ten times. This chain uses TRBV30 with TRBJ2-7; TRBD2 matches at 16 bases. Trimming at V came to 5 bases and at J to 7 bases, leaving 8 bases not matched to a gene. Germline values: CDR1 GTSNPN, CDR2 SVGIG (reference sequence). The CDR3 consists of 15 residues. Written as DNA, the CDR3 is TGTGCCTGGGGGGGACTAGCGGGAGGGTTGGAAGAGCAGTACTTC. Residues: CAWGGLAGGLEEQYF.

Regarding this clonotype: Given the absence of the conserved phenylalanine or tryptophan at the CDR3 end, a read error is likely. The V and J genes are TRBV20-1 and TRBJ2-1; 13 positions match TRBD2. CDR3 size: 17 residues. Per the germline V gene, CDR1 is DFQATT and CDR2 is SNEGSKA (reference sequence). V was pared by 2 bases and J by 9 bases, with 13 bases of the junction left unmatched. The CDR3 is CSARQRRGLAGLGEQFS. CDR3 coding DNA: TGCAGTGCTAGACAACGAAGGGGACTAGCGGGGTTAGGTGAGCAGTTCTCC.

This clonotype was picked up a small number of times. The chain uses TRBV7-9 and TRBJ1-6; D might be TRBD1 (5 bases). From germline, CDR1 is SEHNR and CDR2 FQNEAQ (reference sequence). This CDR3 spans 17 amino acids. Deletions cut 5 bases from V and 0 bases from J, with 14 bases between. CDR3 nucleotides: TGTGCCAGCAGCCAGGGCAGCGGGAGCTCCTATAATTCACCCCTCCACTTT. Encoded protein: CASSQGSGSSYNSPLHF.

This clonotype was observed many times. The J gene is TRBJ1-5, the V gene TRBV20-1; no definite D call. Germline V gene sequence: CDR1 DFQATT, CDR2 SNEGSKA (reference sequence). Trimming removed 3 bases from V and 4 bases from J, with 7 bases in between. The CDR3 covers 12 residues. The CDR3 DNA is TGCAGTGCTAGCCGAGCAAATCAGCCCCAGCATTTT. It translates to CSASRANQPQHF.

This chain uses TRBV4-1 with TRBJ2-4, with D tentatively TRBD1 or TRBD2 (5 bases each). CDR3 size: 15 residues. The V end was cut by 1 base, the J end by 8 bases, with 15 bases between. Germline V lookup: CDR1 MGHRA, CDR2 YSYEKL. CDR3: CASSQVLGPRDIQYF. CDR3 bases: TGCGCCAGCAGCCAAGTTCTGGGGCCGAGGGACATTCAGTACTTC.

The sample holds many counts of this clonotype. The gene calls are TRBV3-1 and TRBJ1-3, with a tentative D call TRBD1 (6 bases). The germline V and J ends were trimmed by 0 bases and 2 bases, with 8 bases remaining between them. Germline lookup yields CDR1 LGHDT and CDR2 YNNKEL (reference sequence). This CDR3 has 15 residues. CDR3 sequence reads: CASSQDRTAGNTIYF. The CDR3, as DNA: TGTGCCAGCAGCCAAGACCGGACAGCTGGAAACACCATATATTTT.

This clonotype was seen repeatedly, ten times or more. The chain joins TRBV5-1 to TRBJ1-1; D ambiguous. CDR3 size: 14 residues. From germline, CDR1 is SGHRS and CDR2 YFSETQ. V was clipped by 0 bases and J by 5 bases, with 11 bases between them. CDR3 DNA sequence: TGCGCCAGCAGCTTGGATAGCCCCGGGACTGAAGCTTTCTTT. The encoded protein is CASSLDSPGTEAFF.

Many counts were recorded for this clonotype. The chain is built from TRBV28 and TRBJ1-5; D is undetermined. The length of the CDR3 is 13 residues. Between the trimmed V and J ends, which lost 2 bases and 6 bases, there was a span of 8 bases. Per germline, CDR1 MDHEN and CDR2 SYDVKM. DNA of the CDR3: TGTGCCAGCAGTTTAGGAGGGTTTCAGCCCCAGCATTTT. It is translated as CASSLGGFQPQHF.

The chain links TRBV28 to TRBJ2-3, with 9 bases identical to TRBD1. V was pared by 7 bases and J by 1 base, with 12 bases of the junction left unmatched. The germline CDR1 and CDR2 sequences are MDHEN and SYDVKM. The CDR3 has 17 residues. CDR3 residues: CASTPTTGGVRTDTQYF. As DNA, the CDR3 is TGTGCCAGCACCCCGACCACAGGGGGCGTTCGCACAGATACGCAGTATTTT.

This clonotype was counted many times. The J gene is TRBJ1-1, the V gene TRBV10-1; D is perhaps TRBD1 (5 bases). Germline V gene lookup returns CDR1 WNHNN and CDR2 SYGVQD (reference sequence). V lost 4 bases and J 1 base, leaving 13 bases between the germline ends. This CDR3 comprises 15 residues. Here the CDR3 reads CASSATGTANTEAFF. The CDR3 DNA sequence: TGCGCCAGCAGTGCTACCGGGACGGCGAACACTGAAGCTTTCTTT.